This T cell receptor (beta chain) was retrieved from a study of Ad26.COV2.S vaccination and SARS-CoV-2 variants. About the study: Donor had been placed in the Ad26.COV2.S arm of the COV1001 trial. Ad26.COV2.S was injected intramuscularly once or twice, 56 days apart.

TCRdb's copy holds only in-frame clones and misses some; the assay was immunoSEQ multiplex PCR. The table includes under 250,000 clones, roughly 85% detected once. As to treatment: over 15 received Ad26.COV2.S at low or high dose, single or two shots; about 5 received placebo; per-sample allocation not given. Sample collection was performed on day 63 after the first vaccine or placebo injection. The study used a vaccine consisting of an Ad26 vector that expressed Wuhan-strain SARS-CoV-2 spike. This clone came up once. This sequence was found in a person aged 18-60 years who received the Ad26.COV2.S COVID-19 vaccine or a placebo. The material sequenced was peripheral blood, taken in a trial of Ad26.COV2.S vaccine versus placebo.

The CDR3 region has the DNA TGCGCCAGCAGCCGGCAACTAGCGGGGGCAGATACGCAGTATTTT. Translated, it gives CASSRQLAGADTQYF. The chain recombines TRBV4-3 with TRBJ2-3; TRBD2 agrees at 11 bases. The CDR3 is 15 amino acids. Trimming cost V 4 bases and J 4 bases; bases outside gene matches: 4. Germline V gene lookup returns CDR1 LGHNA and CDR2 YSLEER.